The next 8 T cell receptor beta chains were all read from a single sample in a study of identical twins. TCRdb reprocessed the 5' RACE reads with MiXCR, giving one entry per CDR3 protein. The sample gives approximately 600,000 distinct CDR3 sequences, roughly 6.6% of which show up once; 1.6% is in the top ten. A further study also used this sample, focusing on yellow fever vaccine responses in identical twins.

The sequenced sample consisted of PBMCs. Receptor source: a young woman in good health.

J is TRBJ2-2 and V is TRBV4-1; the D gene is possibly TRBD2 (7 bases). The germline CDR1 and CDR2 sequences are MGHRA and YSYEKL. CDR3 length equals 17 residues. Deletions cut 0 bases from V and 6 bases from J, with 17 bases between. CDR3 DNA: TGCGCCAGCAGCCAAGAGAAAGGGGGGGGCGGGGCCGGGGAGCTGTTTTTT. Its translation is CASSQEKGGGGAGELFF.

This clonotype was counted at least ten times. The chain joins TRBV7-2 to TRBJ2-4, with TRBD2 matching 11 bases. CDR1 SGHTA and CDR2 FQGNSA come from the germline V gene. With V trimmed by 1 base and J by 6 bases, 5 bases remained unmatched. The CDR3 consists of 16 residues. CDR3 sequence reads: CASSLVAGGPGNIQYF. The CDR3 DNA sequence: TGTGCCAGCAGCTTAGTAGCGGGAGGGCCGGGAAACATTCAGTACTTC. The full variable domain, rest sourced from reference TRBV7-2 and TRBJ2-4, is GAGVSQSPSNKVTEKGKDVELRCDPISGHTALYWYRQSLGQGLEFLIYFQGNSAPDKSGLPSDRFSAERTGGSVSTLTIQRTQQEDSAVYLCASSLVAGGPGNIQYFGAGTRLSVL.

This clonotype was found a few times. The chain carries TRBV27 and TRBJ2-5, with TRBD2 identical over 7 bases. Germline V gene sequence: CDR1 MNHEY, CDR2 SMNVEV (reference sequence). V shed 9 bases, J shed 4 bases, and the junction held 8 bases outside the gene matches. There are 13 residues in the CDR3. CDR3 sequence: CASRRGNRETQYF. CDR3 DNA sequence: TGTGCCAGTAGGCGGGGGAACAGAGAGACCCAGTACTTC.

CDR3 protein: CASSLAGRDADTQYF. The CDR3 nucleotides read TGTGCCAGCAGCTTAGCAGGGAGGGACGCAGATACGCAGTATTTT. The genes are TRBV7-9 and TRBJ2-3, with 7 bases fitting TRBD2. With 0 bases clipped from V and 4 bases from J, the junction kept 4 bases outside the gene matches. The CDR3 sequence is 15 residues long. The germline CDR1 and CDR2 sequences are SEHNR and FQNEAQ (reference sequence). Based on the CDR3 plus reference TRBV7-9 and TRBJ2-3, the full variable domain is DTGVSQNPRHKITKRGQNVTFRCDPISEHNRLYWYRQTLGQGPEFLTYFQNEAQLEKSRLLSDRFSAERPKGSFSTLEIQRTEQGDSAMYLCASSLAGRDADTQYFGPGTRLTVL.

This clonotype was observed at least ten times. The V gene is TRBV6-1, the J gene TRBJ2-1; D is possibly TRBD1 or TRBD2 (6 bases each). The CDR3 has 15 amino acids. The V gene lost 8 bases and the J gene lost 2 bases, with 16 bases spanning the gap. Germline CDR1 and CDR2: MNHNS and SASEGT. The CDR3 is CASLGLKGAYNEQFF. CDR3 nucleotides: TGTGCCAGCCTGGGACTCAAGGGGGCCTACAATGAGCAGTTCTTC.

This chain joins TRBV7-9 and TRBJ2-7, with 11 bases that match TRBD2. CDR1 and CDR2 (germline): SEHNR, FQNEAQ (reference sequence). CDR3 length: 14 residues. The V and J ends lost 4 bases and 2 bases, in that order; junction bases with no gene match: 1. CDR3 in DNA: TGTGCCAGCAGCTCGACTAGCGGGACCTACGAGCAGTACTTC. Amino acid sequence: CASSSTSGTYEQYF.

The rearrangement uses TRBV6-1 and TRBJ2-3, with D possibly TRBD1 on 6 matching bases. The V gene's germline CDR1 is MNHNS and CDR2 SASEGT. The V gene lost 6 bases and the J gene lost 4 bases, with 14 bases spanning the gap. CDR3 length: 14 amino acids. CDR3 sequence (DNA): TGTGCCAGCAGGATGGGCAGGGGTCCAGATACGCAGTATTTT. Its protein product is CASRMGRGPDTQYF.

The chain is built from TRBV9 and TRBJ2-5; TRBD2 matches 9 bases. CDR3 length: 16 amino acids. V gave up 0 bases and J gave up 3 bases; unmatched junction bases: 6. CDR1 SGDLS and CDR2 YYNGEE come from the germline V gene. This CDR3 is CASSVGVAGGKETQYF. Here the CDR3 DNA reads TGTGCCAGCAGCGTAGGGGTTGCGGGGGGGAAAGAGACCCAGTACTTC.